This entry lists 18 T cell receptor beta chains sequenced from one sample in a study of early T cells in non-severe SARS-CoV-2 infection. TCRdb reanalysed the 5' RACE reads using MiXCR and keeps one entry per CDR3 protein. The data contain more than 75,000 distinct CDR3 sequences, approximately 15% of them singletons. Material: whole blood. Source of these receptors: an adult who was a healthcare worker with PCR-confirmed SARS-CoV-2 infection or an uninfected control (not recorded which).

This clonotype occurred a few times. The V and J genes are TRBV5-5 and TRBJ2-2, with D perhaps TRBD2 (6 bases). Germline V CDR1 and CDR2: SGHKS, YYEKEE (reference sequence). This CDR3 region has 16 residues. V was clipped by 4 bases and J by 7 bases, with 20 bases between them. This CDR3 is CASSRSGETRNGELFF. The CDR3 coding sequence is TGTGCCAGCAGCCGATCGGGGGAAACAAGGAACGGGGAGCTGTTTTTT. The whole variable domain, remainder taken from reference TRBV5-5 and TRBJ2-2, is DAGVTQSPTHLIKTRGQQVTLRCSPISGHKSVSWYQQVLGQGPQFIFQYYEKEERGRGNFPDRFSARQFPNYSSELNVNALLLGDSALYLCASSRSGETRNGELFFGEGSRLTVL.

Written as DNA, the CDR3 is TGTGCCAGCAGAGGACCGGGCGGAGCCCTCCACTTT. This codes for CASRGPGGALHF. The J gene is TRBJ1-6, the V gene TRBV11-3, with unresolved D. Germline V gene data show CDR1 as SGHNT and CDR2 as YENEEA. V lost 6 bases and J lost 14, with 14 bases in between. This CDR3 is 12 amino acids long.

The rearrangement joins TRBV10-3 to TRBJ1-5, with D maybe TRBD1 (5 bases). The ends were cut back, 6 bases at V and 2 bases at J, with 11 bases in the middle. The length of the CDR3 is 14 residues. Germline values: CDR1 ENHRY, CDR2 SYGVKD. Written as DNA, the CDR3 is TGTGCCATCAGCCCATGGGGCCGCAATCAGCCCCAGCATTTT. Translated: CAISPWGRNQPQHF.

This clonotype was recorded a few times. The CDR3 region is CASKSGAEYGYTF. CDR3 nucleotides: TGTGCCAGCAAGTCTGGCGCGGAATATGGCTACACCTTC. The chain combines TRBV28 with TRBJ1-2, with D uncertain. Per germline, CDR1 MDHEN and CDR2 SYDVKM. This CDR3 is 13 amino acids long. V shed 7 bases and J shed 5 bases, with 14 bases lying between them.

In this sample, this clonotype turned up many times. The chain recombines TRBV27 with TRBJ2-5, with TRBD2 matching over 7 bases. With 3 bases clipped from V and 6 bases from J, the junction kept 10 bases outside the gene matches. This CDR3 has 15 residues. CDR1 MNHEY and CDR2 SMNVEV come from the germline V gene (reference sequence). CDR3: CASSFGGGGVKTQYF. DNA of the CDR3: TGTGCCAGCAGTTTCGGAGGCGGGGGAGTAAAGACCCAGTACTTC.

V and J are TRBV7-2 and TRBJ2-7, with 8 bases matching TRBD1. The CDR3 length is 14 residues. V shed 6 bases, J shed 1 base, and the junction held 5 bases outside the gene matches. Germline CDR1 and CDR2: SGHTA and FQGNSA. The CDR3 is CASSSDRVSYEQYF. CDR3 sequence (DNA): TGTGCCAGCAGTTCGGACAGGGTATCCTACGAGCAGTACTTC.

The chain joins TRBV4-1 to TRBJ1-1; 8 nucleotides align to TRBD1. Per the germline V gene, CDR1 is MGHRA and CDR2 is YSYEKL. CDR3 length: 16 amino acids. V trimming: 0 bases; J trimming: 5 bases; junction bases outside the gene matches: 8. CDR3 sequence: CASSQESWTGRTEAFF. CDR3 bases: TGCGCCAGCAGCCAAGAATCCTGGACAGGGAGAACTGAAGCTTTCTTT.

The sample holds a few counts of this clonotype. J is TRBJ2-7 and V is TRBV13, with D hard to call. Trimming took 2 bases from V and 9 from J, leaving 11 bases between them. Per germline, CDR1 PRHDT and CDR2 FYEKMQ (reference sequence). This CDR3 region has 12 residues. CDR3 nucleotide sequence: TGTGCCAGCAGCTTAAAAGTCCCGGGGCAGTACTTC. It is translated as CASSLKVPGQYF.

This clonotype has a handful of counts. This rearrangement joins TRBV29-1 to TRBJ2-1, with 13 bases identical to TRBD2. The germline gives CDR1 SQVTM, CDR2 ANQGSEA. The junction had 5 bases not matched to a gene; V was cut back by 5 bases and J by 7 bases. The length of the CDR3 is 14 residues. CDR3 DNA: TGCAGCGTTTTTGGACTAGCGGGGGTGAATGAGCAGTTCTTC. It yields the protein CSVFGLAGVNEQFF.

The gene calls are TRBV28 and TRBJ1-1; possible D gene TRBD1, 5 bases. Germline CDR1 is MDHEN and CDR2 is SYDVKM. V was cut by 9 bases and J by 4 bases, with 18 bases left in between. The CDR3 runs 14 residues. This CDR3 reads CASTRPGQGTEAFF. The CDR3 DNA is TGTGCCAGTACCCGCCCGGGGCAGGGCACTGAAGCTTTCTTT.

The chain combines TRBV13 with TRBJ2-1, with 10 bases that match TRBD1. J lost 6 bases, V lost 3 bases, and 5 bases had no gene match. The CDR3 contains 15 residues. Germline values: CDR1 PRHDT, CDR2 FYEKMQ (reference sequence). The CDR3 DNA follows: TGTGCCAGCAGCTTGGGGACAGGGGCGAGCAATGAGCAGTTCTTC. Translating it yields CASSLGTGASNEQFF. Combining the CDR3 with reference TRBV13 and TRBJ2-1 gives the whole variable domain AAGVIQSPRHLIKEKRETATLKCYPIPRHDTVYWYQQGPGQDPQFLISFYEKMQSDKGSIPDRFSAQQFSDYHSELNMSSLELGDSALYFCASSLGTGASNEQFFGPGTRLTVL.

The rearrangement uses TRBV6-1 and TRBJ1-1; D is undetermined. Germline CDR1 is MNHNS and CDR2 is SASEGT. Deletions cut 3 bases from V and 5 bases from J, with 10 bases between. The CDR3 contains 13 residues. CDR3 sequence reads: CASSEEKQTEAFF. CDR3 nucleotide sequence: TGTGCCAGCAGTGAGGAGAAACAGACTGAAGCTTTCTTT.

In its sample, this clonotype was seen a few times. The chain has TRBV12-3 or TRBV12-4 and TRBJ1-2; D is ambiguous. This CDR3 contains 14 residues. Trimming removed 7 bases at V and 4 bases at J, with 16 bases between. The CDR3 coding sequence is TGTGCCAGCACTGCCCTGGGCATTACCTATGGCTACACCTTC. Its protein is CASTALGITYGYTF.

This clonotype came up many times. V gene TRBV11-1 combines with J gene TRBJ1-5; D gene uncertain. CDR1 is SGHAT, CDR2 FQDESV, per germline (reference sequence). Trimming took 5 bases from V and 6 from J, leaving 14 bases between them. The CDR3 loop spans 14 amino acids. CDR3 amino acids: CASSQDRGIQPQHF. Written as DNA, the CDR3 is TGTGCCAGCAGCCAGGATCGAGGGATTCAGCCCCAGCATTTT. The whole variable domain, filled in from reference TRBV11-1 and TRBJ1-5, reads EAEVAQSPRYKITEKSQAVAFWCDPISGHATLYWYRQILGQGPELLVQFQDESVVDDSQLPKDRFSAERLKGVDSTLKIQPAELGDSAMYLCASSQDRGIQPQHFGDGTRLSIL.

Written as DNA, the CDR3 is TGCAGTGCTAGGGCCGAATACAATGAGCAGTTCTTC. Residues: CSARAEYNEQFF. The chain uses TRBV20-1 and TRBJ2-1; no clear D. The germline V gene has CDR1 DFQATT and CDR2 SNEGSKA (reference sequence). The CDR3 loop spans 12 amino acids. V dropped 3 bases and J dropped 4 bases, with 7 bases sitting between them.

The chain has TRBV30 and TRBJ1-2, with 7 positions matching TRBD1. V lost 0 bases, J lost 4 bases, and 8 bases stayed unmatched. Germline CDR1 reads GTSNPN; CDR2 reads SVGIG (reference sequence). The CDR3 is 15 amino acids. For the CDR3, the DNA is TGTGCCTGGAGTGTAACGGACAGGAGGGGCTATGGCTACACCTTC. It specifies CAWSVTDRRGYGYTF. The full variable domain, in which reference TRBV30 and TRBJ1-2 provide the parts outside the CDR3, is SQTIHQWPATLVQPVGSPLSLECTVEGTSNPNLYWYRQAAGRGLQLLFYSVGIGQISSEVPQNLSASRPQDRQFILSSKKLLLSDSGFYLCAWSVTDRRGYGYTFGSGTRLTVV.

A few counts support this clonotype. CDR3 in DNA: TGTGCCAGCAGCTTCCGGGACAGGGATGCCGGGGAGCTGTTTTTT. The encoded protein is CASSFRDRDAGELFF. V and J are TRBV5-6 and TRBJ2-2; 9 nucleotides line up with TRBD1. After removal of 2 bases from V and 6 bases from J, the junction contained 5 bases not matched to a gene. This CDR3 is built from 15 residues. Per germline, CDR1 SGHDT and CDR2 YYEEEE.

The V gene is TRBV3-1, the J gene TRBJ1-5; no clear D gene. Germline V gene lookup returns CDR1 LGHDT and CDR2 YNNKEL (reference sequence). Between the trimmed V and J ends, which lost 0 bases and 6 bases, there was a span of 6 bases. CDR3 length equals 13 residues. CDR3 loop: CASSQDSLQPQHF. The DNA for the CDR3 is TGTGCCAGCAGCCAAGATAGCCTTCAGCCCCAGCATTTT.